The clone carrying this T cell receptor (beta chain) was observed a single time. Its matching antigen is unknown. The CDR3 has 12 residues. The V end lost 1 base, the J end lost 8 bases, and 11 bases lay between the germline ends. CDR1 SQVTM and CDR2 ANQGSEA come from the germline V gene. Sequencing used immunoSEQ multiplex PCR; TCRdb keeps in-frame clones, though not all of them. The sample has roughly 70,000 clones, 93% seen once. The sample comes from a study of siplizumab effects on memory and regulatory T cells. Study observations and caveats: Confirmation was lacking for the suppressive function of proliferating Tregs derived from siplizumab cultures.

This receptor was taken from a human donor in good health. The sequenced sample consisted of CD8+ T cells sorted from blood. The V and J genes are TRBV29-1 and TRBJ1-2; the D gene is possibly TRBD1 (5 bases). CDR3 in DNA: TGCAGCGTTGAAGTCCAGGGCGGCGGCTACACCTTC. Translated: CSVEVQGGGYTF.